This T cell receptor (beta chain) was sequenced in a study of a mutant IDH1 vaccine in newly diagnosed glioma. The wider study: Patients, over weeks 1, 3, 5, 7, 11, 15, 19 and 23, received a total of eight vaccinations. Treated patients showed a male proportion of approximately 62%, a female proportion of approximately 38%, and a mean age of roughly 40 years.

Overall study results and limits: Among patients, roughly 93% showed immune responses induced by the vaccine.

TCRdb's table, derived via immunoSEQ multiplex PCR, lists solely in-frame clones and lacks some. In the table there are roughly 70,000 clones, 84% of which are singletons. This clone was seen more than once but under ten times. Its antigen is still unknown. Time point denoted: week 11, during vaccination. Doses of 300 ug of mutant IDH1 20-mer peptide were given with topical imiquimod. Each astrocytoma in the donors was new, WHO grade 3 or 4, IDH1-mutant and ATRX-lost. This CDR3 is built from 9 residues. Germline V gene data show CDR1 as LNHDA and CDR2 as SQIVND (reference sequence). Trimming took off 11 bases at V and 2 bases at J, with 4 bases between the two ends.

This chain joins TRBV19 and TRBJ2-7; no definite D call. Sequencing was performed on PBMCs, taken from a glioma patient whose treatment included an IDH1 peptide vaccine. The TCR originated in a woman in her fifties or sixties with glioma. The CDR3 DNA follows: TGTGCCGGACCCTACGAGCAGTACTTC. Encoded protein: CAGPYEQYF.